Below are 13 T cell receptor beta chains sequenced from a single sample in a study of monozygotic twins with cystic fibrosis. Profiling relied on immunoSEQ multiplex PCR, and the TCRdb table lists in-frame clones only, not all of them. The sample includes about 29,000 clones, around four fifths of them seen just once. Sequenced input: blood. The receptor set was obtained from a girl aged 2 to 10 with cystic fibrosis.

The chain joins TRBV5-1 to TRBJ2-1, with a possible D match to TRBD1 (6 bases). Trimming removed 1 base at V and 9 bases at J, with 14 bases between. CDR3 length equals 14 residues. Germline V gene data show CDR1 as SGHRS and CDR2 as YFSETQ. The CDR3 coding sequence is TGCGCCAGCAGCTTGAGACAGGCGATGAGTGAGCAGTTCTTC. This encodes CASSLRQAMSEQFF.

A remark on this clone: At the DNA level, this CDR3 is encoded by other sequences in the same sample as well. The chain combines TRBV30 with TRBJ2-5; D is ambiguous. The germline V and J ends were trimmed by 0 bases and 5 bases, with 4 bases remaining between them. CDR1 and CDR2 (germline): GTSNPN, SVGIG (reference sequence). The CDR3 runs 11 residues. The CDR3 bases are TGTGCCTGGAGTGTCGGGGAGACCCAGTACTTC. It yields the protein CAWSVGETQYF.

The rearrangement joins TRBV6-6 to TRBJ1-5; 8 nucleotides match TRBD1. This CDR3 spans 16 amino acids. J lost 1 base, V lost 2 bases, and 4 bases had no gene match. From germline, CDR1 is MNHNY and CDR2 SVGAGI (reference sequence). The CDR3 DNA sequence: TGTGCCAGCAGTTACGGACAGGGATCAAGCAATCAGCCCCAGCATTTT. It specifies CASSYGQGSSNQPQHF.

The table lists this clone with a count of one. The chain uses TRBV5-1 and TRBJ2-5, with unresolved D. Germline V gene lookup returns CDR1 SGHRS and CDR2 YFSETQ. Between the trimmed V and J ends, which lost 2 bases and 3 bases, there was a span of 11 bases. The CDR3 is 14 residues long. This CDR3 reads CASSLSLGEETQYF. In DNA, the CDR3 is TGCGCCAGCAGCTTAAGCCTCGGCGAAGAGACCCAGTACTTC.

This clone was counted only a few times. This chain links TRBV4-1 with TRBJ2-7; 7 bases are shared with TRBD1. After removal of 3 bases from V and 2 bases from J, the junction contained 10 bases not matched to a gene. Germline lookup yields CDR1 MGHRA and CDR2 YSYEKL. This CDR3 is 16 amino acids long. The CDR3, as DNA: TGCGCCAGCAGCCAGGCACCCGGGACAGAAACCTACGAGCAGTACTTC. Its translation is CASSQAPGTETYEQYF.

This clone has a single count. The chain joins TRBV5-4 to TRBJ1-1, with D perhaps matching TRBD1 (5 bases). Trimming removed 0 bases from V and 6 bases from J, with 12 bases in between. Germline CDR1 and CDR2: SGHNT and YYREEE (reference sequence). CDR3 size: 14 residues. The CDR3 reads CASSLEGIVAEAFF. Here the CDR3 DNA reads TGTGCCAGCAGCTTGGAGGGGATCGTCGCTGAAGCTTTCTTT.

The chain has TRBV27 and TRBJ2-7, with 8 bases aligning to TRBD2. With V trimmed by 3 bases and J by 6 bases, 10 bases remained unmatched. The CDR3 loop spans 15 amino acids. Per the germline V gene, CDR1 is MNHEY and CDR2 is SMNVEV (reference sequence). CDR3 sequence: CASSFTGTSSVEQYF. The CDR3 nucleotides are TGTGCCAGCAGTTTTACTGGGACTAGTAGTGTCGAGCAGTACTTC.

In regard to this clone: An end of the junction differs from the germline gene, which may be a read error. This sequence joins TRBV30 and TRBJ1-2; D gene uncertain. The CDR3 totals 14 residues. Germline CDR1 and CDR2: GTSNPN and SVGIG (reference sequence). The CDR3 bases are TGTGCTTGGAAGGAGATCTTTAGGAACTATGGCTACACCTTC. It codes for CAWKEIFRNYGYTF.

This chain joins TRBV13 and TRBJ2-7; D call uncertain. The V end lost 2 bases, the J end lost 2 bases, and 10 bases lay between the germline ends. Per germline, CDR1 PRHDT and CDR2 FYEKMQ (reference sequence). CDR3 length equals 14 residues. The CDR3 sequence is CASSLLLAPYEQYF. The DNA for the CDR3 is TGTGCCAGCAGCTTACTTCTCGCTCCCTACGAGCAGTACTTC. Full variable domain (remainder filled in from reference TRBV13 and TRBJ2-7): AAGVIQSPRHLIKEKRETATLKCYPIPRHDTVYWYQQGPGQDPQFLISFYEKMQSDKGSIPDRFSAQQFSDYHSELNMSSLELGDSALYFCASSLLLAPYEQYFGPGTRLTVT.

This rearrangement joins TRBV4-2 to TRBJ2-2; D tentatively fits TRBD1 or TRBD2 (5 bases each). CDR3 length: 16 amino acids. V shed 5 bases and J shed 5 bases, with 18 bases lying between them. Germline lookup yields CDR1 LGHNA and CDR2 YNFKEQ. CDR3 coding DNA: TGTGCCAGCAGCGAAGTTGGGGGAGTGAGGACCGGGGAGCTGTTTTTT. This codes for CASSEVGGVRTGELFF.

V and J are TRBV30 and TRBJ2-1; D not resolved. Germline CDR1 reads GTSNPN; CDR2 reads SVGIG (reference sequence). This CDR3 has 11 amino acids. Trimming took off 3 bases at V and 5 bases at J, with 5 bases between the two ends. This CDR3 reads CAWRLDNEQFF. CDR3 bases: TGTGCCTGGAGGCTAGACAATGAGCAGTTCTTC.

V gene TRBV6-5 combines with J gene TRBJ2-2; D assignment may be TRBD1 or TRBD2 (5 bases each). V lost 6 bases to trimming and J lost 0 bases, with 11 bases between them. Per the germline V gene, CDR1 is MNHEY and CDR2 is SVGAGI. The CDR3 is made up of 15 amino acids. The CDR3 region has the DNA TGTGCCAGCAGCCGGGACGGATCGAACACCGGGGAGCTGTTTTTT. Its translation: CASSRDGSNTGELFF.

The gene calls are TRBV28 and TRBJ2-7; 9 bases are shared with TRBD2. From germline, CDR1 is MDHEN and CDR2 SYDVKM. V trimming: 4 bases; J trimming: 5 bases; junction bases outside the gene matches: 15. CDR3 length: 17 residues. The CDR3 coding sequence is TGTGCCAGCAGTTCCGCATCTATTAGCGGGAGTAACGACGAGCAGTACTTC. Residues: CASSSASISGSNDEQYF.